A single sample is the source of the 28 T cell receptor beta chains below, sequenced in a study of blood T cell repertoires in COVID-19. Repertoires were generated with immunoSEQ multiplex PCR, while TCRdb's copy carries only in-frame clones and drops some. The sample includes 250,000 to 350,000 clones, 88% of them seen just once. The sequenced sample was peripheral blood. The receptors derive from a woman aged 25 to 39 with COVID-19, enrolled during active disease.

The CDR3 here is CSVADRGRITEAFF. The CDR3 nucleotides are TGCAGCGTTGCGGACAGGGGGCGCATCACTGAAGCTTTCTTT. The chain recombines TRBV29-1 with TRBJ1-1, with 11 bases lining up with TRBD1. Germline loops: CDR1 SQVTM, CDR2 ANQGSEA. The CDR3 is made up of 14 amino acids. The V and J ends lost 4 bases and 4 bases, in that order; junction bases with no gene match: 5.

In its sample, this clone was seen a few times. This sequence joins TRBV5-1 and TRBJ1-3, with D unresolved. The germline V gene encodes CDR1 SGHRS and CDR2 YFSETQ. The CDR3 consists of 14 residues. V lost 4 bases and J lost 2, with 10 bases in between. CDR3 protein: CASSAGWAGNTIYF. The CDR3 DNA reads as TGCGCCAGCAGCGCAGGATGGGCTGGAAACACCATATATTTT. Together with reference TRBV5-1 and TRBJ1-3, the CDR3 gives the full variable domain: KAGVTQTPRYLIKTRGQQVTLSCSPISGHRSVSWYQQTPGQGLQFLFEYFSETQRNKGNFPGRFSGRQFSNSRSEMNVSTLELGDSALYLCASSAGWAGNTIYFGEGSWLTVV.

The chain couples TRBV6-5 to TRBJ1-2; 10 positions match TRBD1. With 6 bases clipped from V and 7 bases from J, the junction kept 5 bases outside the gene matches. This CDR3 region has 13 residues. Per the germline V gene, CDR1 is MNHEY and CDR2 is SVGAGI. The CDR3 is CASRRQGAGGYTF. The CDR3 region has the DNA TGTGCCAGCAGGAGACAGGGGGCCGGTGGCTACACCTTC.

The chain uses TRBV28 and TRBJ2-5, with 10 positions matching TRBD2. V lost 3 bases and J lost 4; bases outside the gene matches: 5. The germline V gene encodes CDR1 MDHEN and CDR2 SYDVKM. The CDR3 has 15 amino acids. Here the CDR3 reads CASSFLAGAVETQYF. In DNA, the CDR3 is TGTGCCAGCAGTTTCCTAGCGGGAGCTGTAGAGACCCAGTACTTC.

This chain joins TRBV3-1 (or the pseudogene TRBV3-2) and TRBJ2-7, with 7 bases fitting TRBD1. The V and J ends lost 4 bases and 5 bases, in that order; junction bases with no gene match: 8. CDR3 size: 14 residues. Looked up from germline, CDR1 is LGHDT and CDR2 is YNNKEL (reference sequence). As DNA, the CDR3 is TGTGCCAGCAGCCGACAGGGACGGAGGCACGAGCAGTACTTC. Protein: CASSRQGRRHEQYF.

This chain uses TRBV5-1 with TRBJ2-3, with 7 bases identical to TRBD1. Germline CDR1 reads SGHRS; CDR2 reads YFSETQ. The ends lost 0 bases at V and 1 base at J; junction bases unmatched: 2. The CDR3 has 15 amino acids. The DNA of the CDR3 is TGCGCCAGCAGCTTGGCAACAGGGGGCACAGATACGCAGTATTTT. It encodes CASSLATGGTDTQYF.

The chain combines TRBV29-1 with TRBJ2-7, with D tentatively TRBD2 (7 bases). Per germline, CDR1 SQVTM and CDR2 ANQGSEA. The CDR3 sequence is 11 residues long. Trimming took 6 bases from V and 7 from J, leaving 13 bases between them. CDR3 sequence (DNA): TGCAGCGTCTGGGGGGGCGGGGAGCAGTACTTC. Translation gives CSVWGGGEQYF.

DNA for the CDR3: TGTGCCAGCGAATTAGGCGGGAGGTCCGCCTACGAGCAGTACTTC. Its translation is CASELGGRSAYEQYF. V and J are TRBV28 and TRBJ2-7, with 8 nucleotides matching TRBD2. From germline, CDR1 is MDHEN and CDR2 SYDVKM. The CDR3 runs 15 residues. The V gene end was trimmed by 8 bases and the J gene end by 2 bases; junction bases not matched to a gene: 11.

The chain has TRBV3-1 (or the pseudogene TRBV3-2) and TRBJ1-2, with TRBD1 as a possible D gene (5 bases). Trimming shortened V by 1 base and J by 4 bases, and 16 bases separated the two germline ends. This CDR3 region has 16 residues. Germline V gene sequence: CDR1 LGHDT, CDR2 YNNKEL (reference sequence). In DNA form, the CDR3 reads TGTGCCAGCAGCCAAGCGGGTGGGGGGTACTCCTATGGCTACACCTTC. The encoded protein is CASSQAGGGYSYGYTF.

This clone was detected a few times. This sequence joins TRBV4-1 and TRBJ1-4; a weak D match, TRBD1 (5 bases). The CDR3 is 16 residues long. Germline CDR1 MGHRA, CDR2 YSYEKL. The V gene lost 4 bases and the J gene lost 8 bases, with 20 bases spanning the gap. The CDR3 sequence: CASSPRVGYLGEKLFF. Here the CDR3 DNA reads TGCGCCAGCAGCCCCAGGGTTGGTTATCTTGGCGAAAAACTGTTTTTT.

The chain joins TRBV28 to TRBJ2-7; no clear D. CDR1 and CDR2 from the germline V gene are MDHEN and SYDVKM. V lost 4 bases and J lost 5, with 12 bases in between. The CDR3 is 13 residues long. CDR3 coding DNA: TGTGCCAGCAGTTCCTCGGGTCTCGACGAGCAGTACTTC. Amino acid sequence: CASSSSGLDEQYF.

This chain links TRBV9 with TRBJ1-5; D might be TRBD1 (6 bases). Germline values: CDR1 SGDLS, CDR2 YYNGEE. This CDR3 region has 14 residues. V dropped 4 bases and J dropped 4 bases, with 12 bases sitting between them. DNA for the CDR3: TGTGCCAGCAGCCCAGACCAGGGGAATCAGCCCCAGCATTTT. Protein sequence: CASSPDQGNQPQHF.

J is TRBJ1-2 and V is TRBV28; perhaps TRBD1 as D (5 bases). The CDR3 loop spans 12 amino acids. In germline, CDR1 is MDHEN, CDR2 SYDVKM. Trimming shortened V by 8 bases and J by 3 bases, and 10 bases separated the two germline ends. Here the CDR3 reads CASAGIYYGYTF. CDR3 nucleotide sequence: TGTGCCAGCGCAGGGATCTACTATGGCTACACCTTC.

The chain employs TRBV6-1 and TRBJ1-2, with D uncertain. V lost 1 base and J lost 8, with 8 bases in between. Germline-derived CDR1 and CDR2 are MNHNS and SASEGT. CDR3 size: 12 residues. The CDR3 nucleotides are TGTGCCAGCAGTGAAGGCCGTCAGGGCTACACCTTC. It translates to CASSEGRQGYTF.

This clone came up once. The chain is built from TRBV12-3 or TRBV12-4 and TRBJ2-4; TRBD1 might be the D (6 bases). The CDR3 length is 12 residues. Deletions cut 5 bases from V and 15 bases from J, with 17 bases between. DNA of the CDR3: TGTGCCAGCAGTGAGGGTACAGGGATCCGGTACTTC. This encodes CASSEGTGIRYF.

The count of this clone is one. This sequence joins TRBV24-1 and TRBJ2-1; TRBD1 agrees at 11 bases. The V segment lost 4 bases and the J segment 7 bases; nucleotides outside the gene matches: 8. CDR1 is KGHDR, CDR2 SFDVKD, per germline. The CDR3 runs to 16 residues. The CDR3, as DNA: TGTGCCACCAGTGAGCCATCGGGACAGGGGGTTAATGAGCAGTTCTTC. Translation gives CATSEPSGQGVNEQFF.

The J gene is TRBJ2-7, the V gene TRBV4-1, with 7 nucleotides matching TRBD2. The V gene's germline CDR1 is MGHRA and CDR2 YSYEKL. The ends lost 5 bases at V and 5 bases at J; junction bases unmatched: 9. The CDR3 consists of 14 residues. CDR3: CASSEGGSSDEQYF. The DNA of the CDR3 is TGCGCCAGCAGCGAGGGCGGGAGTAGTGACGAGCAGTACTTC.

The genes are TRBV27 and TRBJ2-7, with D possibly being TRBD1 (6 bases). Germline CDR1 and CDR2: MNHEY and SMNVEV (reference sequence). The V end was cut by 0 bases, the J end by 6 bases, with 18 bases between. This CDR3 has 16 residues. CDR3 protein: CASSLSSGTGSLEQYF. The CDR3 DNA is TGTGCCAGCAGTTTATCCTCCGGAACAGGGTCCCTCGAGCAGTACTTC.

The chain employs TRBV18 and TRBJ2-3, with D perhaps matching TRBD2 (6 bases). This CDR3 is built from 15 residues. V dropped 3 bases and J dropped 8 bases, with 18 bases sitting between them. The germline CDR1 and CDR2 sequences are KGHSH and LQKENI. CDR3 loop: CASSPTTAGGGTQYF. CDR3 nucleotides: TGTGCCAGCTCACCGACGACAGCGGGCGGAGGTACGCAGTATTTT.

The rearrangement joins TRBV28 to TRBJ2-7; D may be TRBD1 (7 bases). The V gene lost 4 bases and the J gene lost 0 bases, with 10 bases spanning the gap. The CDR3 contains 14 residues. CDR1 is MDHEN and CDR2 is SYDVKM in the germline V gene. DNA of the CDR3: TGTGCCAGCAGTTCGCGGGACAGCTCCTACGAGCAGTACTTC. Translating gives CASSSRDSSYEQYF.

The CDR3 loop is CAWSLGRGRYEQYF. CDR3 DNA: TGTGCCTGGAGTTTAGGGAGAGGGCGGTACGAGCAGTACTTC. The chain employs TRBV30 and TRBJ2-7; perhaps TRBD2 as D (5 bases). V was shortened by 2 bases and J by 4 bases, with 15 bases between the two germline ends. The CDR3 is 14 residues long. Germline V CDR1 and CDR2: GTSNPN, SVGIG (reference sequence).

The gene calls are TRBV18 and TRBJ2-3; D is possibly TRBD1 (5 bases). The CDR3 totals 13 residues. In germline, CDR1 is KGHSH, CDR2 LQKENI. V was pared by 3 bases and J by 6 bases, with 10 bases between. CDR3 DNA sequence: TGTGCCAGCTCACCCCAGGGAATGGATACGCAGTATTTT. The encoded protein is CASSPQGMDTQYF.

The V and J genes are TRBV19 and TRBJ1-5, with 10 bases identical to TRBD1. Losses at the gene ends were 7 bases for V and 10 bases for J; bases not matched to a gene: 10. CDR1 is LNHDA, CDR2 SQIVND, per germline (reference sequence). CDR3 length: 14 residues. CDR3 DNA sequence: TGTGCCAGTAACCTAATTGGGACAGGGGAACCCCAGCATTTT. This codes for CASNLIGTGEPQHF.

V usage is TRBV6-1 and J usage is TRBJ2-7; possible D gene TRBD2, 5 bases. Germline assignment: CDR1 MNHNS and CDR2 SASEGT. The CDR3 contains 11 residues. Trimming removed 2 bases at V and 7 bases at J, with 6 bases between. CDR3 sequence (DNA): TGTGCCAGCAGTGAATGGGAGGAGCAGTACTTC. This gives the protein CASSEWEEQYF.

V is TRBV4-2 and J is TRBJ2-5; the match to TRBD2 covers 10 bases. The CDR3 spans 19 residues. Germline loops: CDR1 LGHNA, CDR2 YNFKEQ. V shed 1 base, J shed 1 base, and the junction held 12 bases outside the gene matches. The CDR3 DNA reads TGTGCCAGCAGCCAAGGGGTAGCGGGAGGCGACCGTTCCCAAGAGACCCAGTACTTC. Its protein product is CASSQGVAGGDRSQETQYF.

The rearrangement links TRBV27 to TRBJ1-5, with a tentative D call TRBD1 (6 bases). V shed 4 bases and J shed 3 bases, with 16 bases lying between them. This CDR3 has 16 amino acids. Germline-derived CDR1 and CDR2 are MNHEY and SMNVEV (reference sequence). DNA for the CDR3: TGTGCCAGCAGTTCTAGGCCCGACAGGTTCAATCAGCCCCAGCATTTT. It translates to CASSSRPDRFNQPQHF.

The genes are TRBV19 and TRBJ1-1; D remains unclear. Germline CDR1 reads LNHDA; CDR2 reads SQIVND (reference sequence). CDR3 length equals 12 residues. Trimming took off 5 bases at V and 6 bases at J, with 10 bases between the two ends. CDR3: CASSRGEAEAFF. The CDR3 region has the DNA TGTGCCAGTAGTCGCGGGGAAGCTGAAGCTTTCTTT.

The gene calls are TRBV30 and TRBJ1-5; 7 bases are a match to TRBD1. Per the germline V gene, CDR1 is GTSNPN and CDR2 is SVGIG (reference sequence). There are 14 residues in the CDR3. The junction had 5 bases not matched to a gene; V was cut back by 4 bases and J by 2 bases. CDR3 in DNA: TGTGCCTGGACCACAGGGGAGGGCAATCAGCCCCAGCATTTT. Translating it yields CAWTTGEGNQPQHF.